In its sample, the clone carrying this TCR beta chain was seen many times. The target antigen is unknown. The data are from a study of human T cells and chemical hapten exposure. Overall study: Patch tests of 0.01% DPC on the upper back were read at 6 days.

Stated time point: pre-sensitization, week 0. As to treatment: therapeutic diphenylcyclopropenone sensitization with weekly scalp DPC. One entry per CDR3 protein results from TCRdb running MiXCR on the RACE reads. Of roughly 380,000 distinct CDR3 sequences in the sample, approximately 5.1% are singletons; the top ten hold approximately 2.4%. This CDR3 region has 15 residues. The germline CDR1 and CDR2 sequences are MDHEN and SYDVKM. V was cut by 2 bases and J by 1 base, with 9 bases left in between. Points from the study as a whole: Against controls, expanded TCRs gave rise to significantly more large CDR3 similarity clusters. PT1 expanded TCR numbers rose with patch test score. No change in TCRs above 1 in 1000 frequency was produced by DPC sensitization.

The sample here was whole blood, taken in connection with sensitization to the hapten diphenylcyclopropenone (DPC). The source is a woman aged 45 to 65 with alopecia areata. Some clones in this sample may be carry-over from other donors' samples. The chain employs TRBV28 and TRBJ2-1; possible D gene TRBD2, 6 bases. CDR3 region: CASSLPGGSYNEQFF. CDR3 sequence (DNA): TGTGCCAGCAGTTTACCCGGGGGTTCCTACAATGAGCAGTTCTTC.